This T cell receptor beta chain came from a study of blood T cell repertoires in COVID-19. The junction had 8 bases not matched to a gene; V was cut back by 5 bases and J by 10 bases. The CDR3 has 14 amino acids. Germline CDR1 KGHSH, CDR2 LQKENI. Produced via immunoSEQ multiplex PCR; TCRdb's table is partial and in-frame only. The sample holds 200,000 to 250,000 clones; just under 90% are singletons and the top ten take roughly 2.7%. The chain has TRBV18 and TRBJ1-6; TRBD1 matches 7 bases. Sequencing input: peripheral blood. The TCR comes from a man under 40 with COVID-19, enrolled during active disease. The CDR3 reads CASSSDRTGSPLHF. DNA for the CDR3: TGTGCCAGCTCATCGGACAGGACTGGATCACCCCTCCACTTT. The variable domain in full, completed from reference TRBV18 and TRBJ1-6, reads NAGVMQNPRHLVRRRGQEARLRCSPMKGHSHVYWYRQLPEEGLKFMVYLQKENIIDESGMPKERFSAEFPKEGPSILRIQQVVRGDSAAYFCASSSDRTGSPLHFGNGTRLTVT.